The sequence of this TCR beta chain was determined in a study of metastatic and nonmetastatic thyroid tumors. Each patient went into thyroid surgery without having received any treatment. TCRdb re-clonotyped the PCR reads via MiXCR. The sample has over 15,000 clones, around a third seen once; the top ten hold 20% to 25%. V lost 10 bases and J 4 bases, leaving 10 bases between the germline ends. CDR1 MNHEY and CDR2 SVGAGI come from the germline V gene. The CDR3 is 12 amino acids. This clone appeared a few times. The sequencing input was adjacent normal tissue. The rearrangement uses TRBV6-5 and TRBJ1-4; D is perhaps TRBD1 (5 bases). This clonotype originated in a female donor with papillary thyroid cancer or a benign thyroid nodule (not recorded which). Some clones in this sample may be carry-over from other donors' samples. CDR3: CAIGQGNEKLFF. The CDR3 DNA sequence: TGTGCCATCGGGCAGGGTAATGAAAAACTGTTTTTT.